The subject of this entry is one T cell receptor (beta chain). Its specific antigen is unknown. Qualities for individual bases were not recorded, and no much larger clone is one base off. TCRbeta CDR3 regions were amplified from genomic DNA by means of the immunoSEQ Assay, a bias-controlled multiplex PCR. From the authors' description of their analysis: The number of nucleated cells in each sample was estimated by amplification of reference gene primers within the assay. Sequence reads were collapsed and filtered to measure the absolute abundance of every unique TCRbeta CDR3 rearrangement. For each sample, productive Simpson clonality was calculated as the square root of Simpson's diversity index over productive rearrangements. Imported from immuneACCESS, the table was reduced by TCRdb to in-frame sequences with V and J called. These copies leave out some clones; in studies compared against another copy, an unresolved V gene accounts for under half, and the cause of the remainder is not known. D and trimming come from the DNA, and the V and J calls and clone size come from that table. The sample contains 120,000 to 150,000 clones, almost 85% of them found a single time. Of the sample, 3% to 3.5% is held by the ten largest clones.

This record belongs to a study of blood T cell repertoires in COVID-19 (dated by TCRdb to about 2020). Describing the broader study: Collaborator samples came from the United States, Italy and Spain and covered acute and convalescent phases of COVID-19. The prospective study material was composed of cDNA or gDNA derived from T cells, B-cell-depleted T cells, or PBMCs. Deeply sampled blood TCRbeta repertoires from subjects exposed to, actively infected with, or recovered from COVID-19 were included in the dataset. The repertoires were released in a freely available public database meant as a resource for research on the immune response to SARS-CoV-2. The samples were drawn from two sources: the first 160 participants of the ongoing ImmuneRACE study, and some 1,300 subjects contributed by 6 global collaborators. The sample metadata nearly always contained a de-identified subject ID, COVID-19 status, age in years and sex. HLA class I and class II types, where available, came from metadata supplied by the sample provider rather than from assay-based typing. The full study reports these points: The quantity of clinical and demographic metadata differed by source and by participant and was supplied without curation.

Unmatched junction bases come to 5, with V trimmed by 7 bases and J by 3 bases. Reading the germline V gene gives CDR1 MNHEY and CDR2 SVGAGI. From the cysteine up to the phenylalanine, the CDR3 has a length of 14 residues. Just CDR3 DNA is preserved here, 42 bases in frame from base 1. Participants in the prospective study were enrolled through a virtual design, were aged roughly 18 to 95 years, and lived in approximately 24 United States geographic areas. In the prospective study, participants were assigned to cohorts based on the clinical history participants reported in a screening survey and a study questionnaire. In the prospective study, mobile phlebotomists collected whole blood, serum and a nasopharyngeal or oropharyngeal swab from each participant. Additional blood draws and questionnaires over an approximately 2-month period could optionally be provided by prospective study participants. Before DNA extraction, prospective study blood samples were shipped either frozen or at room temperature.

The chain couples TRBV6-5 to TRBJ2-3, with 9 bases aligning to TRBD2. This clonotype was obtained from a woman aged 45-65 years with acute COVID-19. The sequenced material came from PBMCs or T cells enriched from blood (not recorded which). The CDR3 corresponds to CASTRGRDTDTQYF. The DNA sequence is given as TGTGCCAGCACGCGCGGGAGGGATACAGATACGCAGTATTTT.